The 22 T cell receptor beta chains presented below share a single source sample, sequenced in a study of blood T cell repertoires in COVID-19. Using immunoSEQ multiplex PCR, the repertoire was profiled, and TCRdb retains in-frame clones only, with some absent. Of fewer than 200,000 clones in the sample, about 85% are singletons; the top ten hold approximately 1%. Sequenced sample: peripheral blood. These receptors were taken from a man between 35 and 55 years old with acute or convalescent COVID-19.

Concerning this clone itself: Other nucleotide sequences from this sample produce the same CDR3. The chain links TRBV5-1 to TRBJ2-7; D may be TRBD1 (5 bases). Germline V gene sequence: CDR1 SGHRS, CDR2 YFSETQ. The length of the CDR3 is 13 residues. V was cut by 0 bases and J by 2 bases, with 6 bases left in between. DNA for the CDR3: TGCGCCAGCAGCTTGGCAGGGACCTACGAGCAGTACTTC. Protein: CASSLAGTYEQYF.

The V call is TRBV5-1, the J call TRBJ2-1; 9 bases align to TRBD1. Germline V gene sequence: CDR1 SGHRS, CDR2 YFSETQ. Trimming removed 4 bases from V and 3 bases from J; junction bases left unmatched: 5. This CDR3 region has 15 residues. The CDR3, as DNA: TGCGCCAGCAGCCCCGGGACAGGGCTCTACAATGAGCAGTTCTTC. Translation: CASSPGTGLYNEQFF.

In this sample, this clone turned up once. CDR3: CASSLKDSNYGYTF. CDR3 in DNA: TGTGCCAGCAGTTTAAAAGACAGTAACTATGGCTACACCTTC. The chain employs TRBV27 and TRBJ1-2, with D maybe TRBD1 (5 bases). Per germline, CDR1 MNHEY and CDR2 SMNVEV (reference sequence). The CDR3 runs 14 residues. V was clipped by 2 bases and J by 1 base, with 8 bases between them.

The genes are TRBV2 and TRBJ2-1; 9 nucleotides match TRBD1. The CDR3 is 15 residues long. Trimming removed 3 bases from V and 2 bases from J; junction bases left unmatched: 2. Germline V CDR1 and CDR2: SNHLY, FYNNEI. This CDR3 is CASSDDRGAYNEQFF. In DNA form, the CDR3 reads TGTGCCAGCAGTGATGACAGGGGGGCCTACAATGAGCAGTTCTTC.

This chain links TRBV28 with TRBJ2-2, with a tentative D call TRBD2 (7 bases). The V end lost 3 bases, the J end lost 3 bases, and 14 bases lay between the germline ends. CDR3 length equals 16 residues. The germline V gene has CDR1 MDHEN and CDR2 SYDVKM. The CDR3 DNA reads as TGTGCCAGCAGTTTGTTCGGGGGGCGGGACACCGGGGAGCTGTTTTTT. Translating it yields CASSLFGGRDTGELFF.

The chain employs TRBV10-3 and TRBJ1-5; 8 bases map to TRBD1. The germline V gene has CDR1 ENHRY and CDR2 SYGVKD. V dropped 10 bases and J dropped 5; count of bases not matched to a gene: 4. The CDR3 covers 12 residues. The CDR3 DNA reads TGTGCCACCGGACAGGGCGATCAGCCCCAGCATTTT. It translates to CATGQGDQPQHF.

The rearrangement links TRBV6-4 to TRBJ2-1; tentative D call: TRBD2 (6 bases). Trimming stripped 8 bases from V and 4 bases from J, with 12 bases between. From germline, CDR1 is MRHNA and CDR2 SNTAGT. The CDR3 spans 13 residues. This CDR3 reads CASRRDGYNEQFF. In nucleotides, the CDR3 is TGTGCCAGCCGGAGGGACGGGTACAATGAGCAGTTCTTC.

V gene TRBV5-1 combines with J gene TRBJ2-3, with a weak D call TRBD1 (5 bases). CDR3 length: 17 amino acids. Looked up from germline, CDR1 is SGHRS and CDR2 is YFSETQ. The V end lost 2 bases, the J end lost 0 bases, and 16 bases lay between the germline ends. CDR3 coding DNA: TGCGCCAGCAGCTTCCGACAGAATCCTCTAAGCACAGATACGCAGTATTTT. It codes for CASSFRQNPLSTDTQYF.

This chain uses TRBV5-1 with TRBJ1-2, with TRBD1 matching 7 bases. CDR1 and CDR2 from the germline V gene are SGHRS and YFSETQ. The CDR3 is made up of 13 amino acids. The trim removed 4 bases at V and 4 bases at J, leaving 4 bases unmatched. CDR3 sequence: CASSPGQTYGYTF. The CDR3 coding sequence is TGCGCCAGCAGCCCGGGACAGACCTATGGCTACACCTTC. The full variable domain, completed using reference TRBV5-1 and TRBJ1-2, is KAGVTQTPRYLIKTRGQQVTLSCSPISGHRSVSWYQQTPGQGLQFLFEYFSETQRNKGNFPGRFSGRQFSNSRSEMNVSTLELGDSALYLCASSPGQTYGYTFGSGTRLTVV.

This clone was detected only once. The CDR3 DNA sequence: TGTGCCAGCAGGGGAACAGGCCCGAACACTGAAGCTTTCTTT. As protein: CASRGTGPNTEAFF. The chain carries TRBV3-1 (or the pseudogene TRBV3-2) and TRBJ1-1; TRBD1 might be the D (5 bases). Trimming removed 6 bases at V and 1 base at J, with 12 bases between. Looked up from germline, CDR1 is LGHDT and CDR2 is YNNKEL (reference sequence). The CDR3 totals 14 residues.

This clone was detected only once. The genes are TRBV12-3 or TRBV12-4 and TRBJ1-2, with 9 bases aligning to TRBD1. J gave up 8 bases and V 4 bases, and 2 bases lay outside the gene matches. The CDR3 consists of 12 residues. The CDR3 reads CASSWTGAGYTF. DNA of the CDR3: TGTGCCAGCAGTTGGACAGGGGCCGGCTACACCTTC.

This rearrangement joins TRBV5-5 to TRBJ2-3, with 7 bases fitting TRBD2. V gave up 4 bases and J gave up 2 bases; unmatched junction bases: 7. Germline loops: CDR1 SGHKS, CDR2 YYEKEE (reference sequence). The CDR3 is 15 amino acids. The CDR3 DNA reads as TGTGCCAGCAGCGATTGGCGGGGGAACACAGATACGCAGTATTTT. The encoded protein is CASSDWRGNTDTQYF.

The chain uses TRBV11-2 and TRBJ2-1; the D gene is possibly TRBD2 (6 bases). The V gene lost 6 bases and the J gene lost 12 bases, with 18 bases spanning the gap. Germline V gene data show CDR1 as SGHAT and CDR2 as FQNNGV. The CDR3 has 13 residues. The CDR3 loop is CASSFITGTPQFF. DNA for the CDR3: TGTGCCAGCAGTTTTATAACCGGGACTCCGCAGTTCTTC.

This clone was detected once. V gene TRBV6-5 combines with J gene TRBJ1-4; tentative D call: TRBD1 (5 bases). The CDR3 spans 13 residues. Trimming stripped 5 bases from V and 7 bases from J, with 11 bases between. Germline V gene sequence: CDR1 MNHEY, CDR2 SVGAGI. In nucleotides, the CDR3 is TGTGCCAGCAGTCGCGACAGTGGTGAAAAACTGTTTTTT. Amino acid sequence: CASSRDSGEKLFF.

The chain has TRBV14 and TRBJ1-3; possibly TRBD1 for D (5 bases). The CDR3 length is 17 residues. V lost 1 base and J lost 1, with 14 bases in between. Germline CDR1 SGHDN, CDR2 FVKESK. The CDR3 is CASSQVSGRVSGNTIYF. In nucleotides, the CDR3 is TGTGCCAGCAGCCAAGTATCAGGCAGGGTGTCTGGAAACACCATATATTTT. Filled out from reference TRBV14 and TRBJ1-3, the complete variable domain reads EAGVTQFPSHSVIEKGQTVTLRCDPISGHDNLYWYRRVMGKEIKFLLHFVKESKQDESGMPNNRFLAERTGGTYSTLKVQPAELEDSGVYFCASSQVSGRVSGNTIYFGEGSWLTVV.

The genes are TRBV6-5 and TRBJ2-1; 12 bases are shared with TRBD2. Germline V CDR1 and CDR2: MNHEY, SVGAGI. V dropped 10 bases and J dropped 7; count of bases not matched to a gene: 8. This CDR3 is 14 amino acids long. This chain's CDR3 is CATVLAGGLNEQFF. The CDR3 DNA reads TGTGCCACTGTACTAGCGGGGGGACTTAATGAGCAGTTCTTC.

The gene calls are TRBV2 and TRBJ2-3; TRBD2 aligns across 10 bases. Trimming at V came to 3 bases and at J to 1 base, leaving 13 bases not matched to a gene. Germline V gene sequence: CDR1 SNHLY, CDR2 FYNNEI. The CDR3 length is 19 residues. The CDR3 is CASSDASGGWGAGTDTQYF. The CDR3, as DNA: TGTGCCAGCAGTGATGCTAGCGGGGGTTGGGGGGCGGGCACAGATACGCAGTATTTT.

The chain is built from TRBV7-9 and TRBJ2-1; 9 nucleotides match TRBD1. The CDR3 has 15 amino acids. CDR1 and CDR2 (germline): SEHNR, FQNEAQ (reference sequence). Unmatched junction bases numbered 7, after V lost 4 bases and J lost 6 bases. This CDR3 reads CASSSATGGGNEQFF. The CDR3 bases are TGTGCCAGCAGCTCCGCGACAGGGGGGGGCAATGAGCAGTTCTTC.

The J gene is TRBJ2-7, the V gene TRBV15; the match to TRBD1 covers 9 bases. Germline CDR1 and CDR2: LNHNV and YYDKDF (reference sequence). The CDR3 consists of 14 residues. The V and J ends lost 8 bases and 0 bases, in that order; junction bases with no gene match: 5. The CDR3 region has the DNA TGTGCCACCCTGGACAGGGGAGGCTCCTACGAGCAGTACTTC. Amino acids: CATLDRGGSYEQYF.

This sequence joins TRBV19 and TRBJ2-2; TRBD1 might be the D (5 bases). Germline V gene data show CDR1 as LNHDA and CDR2 as SQIVND (reference sequence). The CDR3 loop spans 16 amino acids. Trimming removed 1 base from V and 4 bases from J, with 13 bases in between. CDR3 protein: CASSIVAGLSTGELFF. The CDR3 coding sequence is TGTGCCAGTAGTATAGTAGCAGGGCTGTCCACCGGGGAGCTGTTTTTT.

The J gene is TRBJ2-1, the V gene TRBV7-3; D is unclear. Germline assignment: CDR1 SGHTA and CDR2 FQGTGA. The length of the CDR3 is 18 residues. V was trimmed by 5 bases and J by 0 bases, leaving 20 bases between them. The CDR3 sequence: CASSPTPTTLSSYNEQFF. As DNA, the CDR3 is TGTGCCAGCAGCCCAACTCCAACGACTCTTAGCTCCTACAATGAGCAGTTCTTC.

The chain carries TRBV29-1 and TRBJ2-3; 7 nucleotides match TRBD2. In germline, CDR1 is SQVTM, CDR2 ANQGSEA. The ends lost 5 bases at V and 0 bases at J; junction bases unmatched: 14. This CDR3 region has 17 residues. CDR3 region: CSVITAGVNPSTDTQYF. CDR3 nucleotide sequence: TGCAGCGTTATCACCGCGGGGGTGAATCCTAGCACAGATACGCAGTATTTT.